This record looks at one T cell receptor beta chain sequence and its context. The antigen remains undetermined. Deletions cut 3 bases from V and 5 bases from J, with 16 bases between. This CDR3 is 15 amino acids long. Germline CDR1 KGHSH, CDR2 LQKENI. The sample originates from a study of T cell responses to AZD1222 COVID-19 vaccine. Profiling relied on immunoSEQ multiplex PCR, and the TCRdb table lists in-frame clones only, not all of them. The table shows 100,000 to 140,000 clones, with roughly 87% occurring only once. Study findings and constraints: Donors were largely white British and mainly female; clonal diversity was possibly underestimated.

This TCR derives from an adult in good health. The chain carries TRBV18 and TRBJ1-1, with TRBD1 as a possible D gene (6 bases). The material sequenced was peripheral blood, taken on day 0 of AZD1222 vaccination. In DNA, the CDR3 is TGTGCCAGCTCACCCCGCGGGGGGCCAGGTACTGAAGCTTTCTTT. This sequence encodes CASSPRGGPGTEAFF. Complete variable domain (other parts from reference TRBV18 and TRBJ1-1): NAGVMQNPRHLVRRRGQEARLRCSPMKGHSHVYWYRQLPEEGLKFMVYLQKENIIDESGMPKERFSAEFPKEGPSILRIQQVVRGDSAAYFCASSPRGGPGTEAFFGQGTRLTVV.